This T cell receptor beta chain was identified during a study of human T cells and chemical hapten exposure. TCRdb reprocessed the RACE reads via MiXCR and lists one record per CDR3 protein. Altogether around 380,000 distinct CDR3 sequences are present, roughly 6% being singletons, with the ten largest covering less than 9%. The CDR3 has 17 residues. Germline-derived CDR1 and CDR2 are SGHDT and YYEEEE. J lost 2 bases, V lost 0 bases, and 8 bases had no gene match. Noted time point: pre-sensitization, week 0. As for treatment: therapeutic diphenylcyclopropenone sensitization with weekly scalp DPC. The material sequenced was whole blood, taken in connection with sensitization to the hapten diphenylcyclopropenone (DPC). This TCR was recovered from a woman younger than 35 with alopecia areata. Some clones in this sample may be carry-over from other donors' samples. The V gene is TRBV5-6, the J gene TRBJ2-3; TRBD1 aligns across 8 bases. Here the CDR3 reads CASSLDPGGWDTDTQYF. The DNA for the CDR3 is TGTGCCAGCAGCTTGGACCCAGGGGGCTGGGACACAGATACGCAGTATTTT.